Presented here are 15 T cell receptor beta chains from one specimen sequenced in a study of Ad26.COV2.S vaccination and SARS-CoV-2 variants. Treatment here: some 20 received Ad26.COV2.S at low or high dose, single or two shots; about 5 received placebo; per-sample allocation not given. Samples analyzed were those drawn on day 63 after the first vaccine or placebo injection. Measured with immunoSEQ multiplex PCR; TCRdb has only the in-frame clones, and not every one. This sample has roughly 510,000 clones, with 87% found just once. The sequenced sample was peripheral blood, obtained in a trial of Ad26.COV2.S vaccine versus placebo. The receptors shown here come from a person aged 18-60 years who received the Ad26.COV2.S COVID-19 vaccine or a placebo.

The CDR3 DNA reads TGTGCCAGCAGTTACCTAGGACAGGGAGACACTGAAGCTTTCTTT. Translating it yields CASSYLGQGDTEAFF. This chain joins TRBV6-6 and TRBJ1-1; 8 bases match TRBD1. The CDR3 loop spans 15 amino acids. V lost 2 bases and J lost 3; bases outside the gene matches: 5. Germline V gene sequence: CDR1 MNHNY, CDR2 SVGAGI (reference sequence).

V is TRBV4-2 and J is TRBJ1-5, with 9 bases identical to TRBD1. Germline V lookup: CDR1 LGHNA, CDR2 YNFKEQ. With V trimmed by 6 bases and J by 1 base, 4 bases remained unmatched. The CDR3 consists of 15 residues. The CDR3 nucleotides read TGTGCCAGCAGACGGGACAGGGAAAGCAATCAGCCCCAGCATTTT. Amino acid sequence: CASRRDRESNQPQHF.

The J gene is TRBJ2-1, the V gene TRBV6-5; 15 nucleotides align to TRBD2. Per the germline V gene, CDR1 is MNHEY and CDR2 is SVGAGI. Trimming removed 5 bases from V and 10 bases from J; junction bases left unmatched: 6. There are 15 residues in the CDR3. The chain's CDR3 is CASSRTSGRVWEQFF. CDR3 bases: TGTGCCAGCAGTCGGACTAGCGGGAGGGTGTGGGAGCAGTTCTTC.

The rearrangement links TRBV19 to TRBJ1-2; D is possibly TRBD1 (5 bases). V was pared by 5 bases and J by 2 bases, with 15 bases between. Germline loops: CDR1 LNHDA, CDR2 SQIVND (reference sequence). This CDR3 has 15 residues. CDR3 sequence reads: CASSRGESANYGYTF. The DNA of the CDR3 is TGTGCCAGTAGTCGAGGGGAGTCAGCAAACTATGGCTACACCTTC. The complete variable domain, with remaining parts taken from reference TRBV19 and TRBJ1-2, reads DGGITQSPKYLFRKEGQNVTLSCEQNLNHDAMYWYRQDPGQGLRLIYYSQIVNDFQKGDIAEGYSVSREKKESFPLTVTSAQKNPTAFYLCASSRGESANYGYTFGSGTRLTVV.

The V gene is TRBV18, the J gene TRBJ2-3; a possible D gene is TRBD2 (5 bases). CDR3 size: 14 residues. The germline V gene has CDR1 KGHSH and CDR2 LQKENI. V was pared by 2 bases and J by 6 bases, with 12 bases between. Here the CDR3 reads CASSPASGRDTQYF. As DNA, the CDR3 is TGTGCCAGCTCACCAGCGAGCGGTCGGGATACGCAGTATTTT. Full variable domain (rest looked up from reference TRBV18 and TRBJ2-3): NAGVMQNPRHLVRRRGQEARLRCSPMKGHSHVYWYRQLPEEGLKFMVYLQKENIIDESGMPKERFSAEFPKEGPSILRIQQVVRGDSAAYFCASSPASGRDTQYFGPGTRLTVL.

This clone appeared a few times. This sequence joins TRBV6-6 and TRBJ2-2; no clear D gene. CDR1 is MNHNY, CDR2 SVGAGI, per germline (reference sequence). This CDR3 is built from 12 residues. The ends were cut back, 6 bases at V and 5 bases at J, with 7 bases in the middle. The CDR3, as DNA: TGTGCCAGCAGGAGTAGGACCGGGGAGCTGTTTTTT. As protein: CASRSRTGELFF.

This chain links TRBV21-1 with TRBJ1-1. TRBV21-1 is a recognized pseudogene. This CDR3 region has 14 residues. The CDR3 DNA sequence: TGTGCCAGCAGCAAAGCCGCCCAGAACACTGAAGCTTTCTTT. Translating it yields CASSKAAQNTEAFF.

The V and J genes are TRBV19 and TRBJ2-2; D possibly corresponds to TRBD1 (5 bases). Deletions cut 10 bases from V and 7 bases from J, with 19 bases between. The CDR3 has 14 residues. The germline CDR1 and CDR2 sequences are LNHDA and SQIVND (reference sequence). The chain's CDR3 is CATESWQGGGELFF. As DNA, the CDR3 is TGTGCCACCGAAAGTTGGCAGGGCGGCGGGGAGCTGTTTTTT.

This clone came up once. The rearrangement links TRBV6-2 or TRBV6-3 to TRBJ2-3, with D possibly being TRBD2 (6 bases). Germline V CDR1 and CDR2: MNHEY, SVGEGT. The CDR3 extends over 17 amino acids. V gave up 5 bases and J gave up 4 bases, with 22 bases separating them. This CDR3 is CASSPRGTPRGADTQYF. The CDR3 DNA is TGTGCCAGCAGTCCCCGAGGGACTCCCCGAGGGGCAGATACGCAGTATTTT.

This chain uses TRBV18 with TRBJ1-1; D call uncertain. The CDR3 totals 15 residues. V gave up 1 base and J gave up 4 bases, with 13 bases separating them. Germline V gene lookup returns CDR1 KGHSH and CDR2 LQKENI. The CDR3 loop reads CASSPLPGAVTEAFF. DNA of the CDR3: TGTGCCAGCTCACCACTCCCAGGAGCGGTCACTGAAGCTTTCTTT.

Here the CDR3 reads CASSQVATGPSYEQYF. For the CDR3, the DNA is TGCGCCAGCAGCCAAGTTGCTACAGGGCCAAGCTACGAGCAGTACTTC. J is TRBJ2-7 and V is TRBV4-1, with a weak D call TRBD1 (6 bases). The CDR3 sequence is 16 residues long. CDR1 and CDR2 (germline): MGHRA, YSYEKL. Trimming cost V 1 base and J 3 bases, with 16 bases left between them.

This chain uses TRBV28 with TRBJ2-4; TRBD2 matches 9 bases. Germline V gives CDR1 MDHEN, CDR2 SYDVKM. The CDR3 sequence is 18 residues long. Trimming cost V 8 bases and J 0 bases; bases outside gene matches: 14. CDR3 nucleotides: TGTGCCAGCCGAGGGCAGCGGGAGGCTCCGCTAGCCAAAAACATTCAGTACTTC. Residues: CASRGQREAPLAKNIQYF.

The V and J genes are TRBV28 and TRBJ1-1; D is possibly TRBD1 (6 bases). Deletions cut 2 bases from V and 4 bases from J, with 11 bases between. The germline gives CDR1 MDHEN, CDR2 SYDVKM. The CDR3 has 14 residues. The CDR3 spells CASSLITGFTEAFF. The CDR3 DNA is TGTGCCAGCAGTTTAATTACAGGGTTCACTGAAGCTTTCTTT.

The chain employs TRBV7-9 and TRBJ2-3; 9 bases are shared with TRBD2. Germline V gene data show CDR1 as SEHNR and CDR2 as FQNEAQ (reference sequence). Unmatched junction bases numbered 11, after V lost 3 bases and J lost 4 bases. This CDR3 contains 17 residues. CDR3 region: CASSFRVSGRSPDTQYF. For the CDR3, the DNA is TGTGCCAGCAGCTTCAGGGTTAGCGGGAGATCGCCAGATACGCAGTATTTT.

This chain's CDR3 is CAWSVFWGNEQFF. In DNA, the CDR3 is TGTGCCTGGAGTGTATTTTGGGGCAATGAGCAGTTCTTC. The chain employs TRBV30 and TRBJ2-1; D not certain. The V gene lost 0 bases and the J gene lost 6 bases, with 9 bases spanning the gap. The CDR3 loop spans 13 amino acids. CDR1 GTSNPN and CDR2 SVGIG come from the germline V gene (reference sequence).